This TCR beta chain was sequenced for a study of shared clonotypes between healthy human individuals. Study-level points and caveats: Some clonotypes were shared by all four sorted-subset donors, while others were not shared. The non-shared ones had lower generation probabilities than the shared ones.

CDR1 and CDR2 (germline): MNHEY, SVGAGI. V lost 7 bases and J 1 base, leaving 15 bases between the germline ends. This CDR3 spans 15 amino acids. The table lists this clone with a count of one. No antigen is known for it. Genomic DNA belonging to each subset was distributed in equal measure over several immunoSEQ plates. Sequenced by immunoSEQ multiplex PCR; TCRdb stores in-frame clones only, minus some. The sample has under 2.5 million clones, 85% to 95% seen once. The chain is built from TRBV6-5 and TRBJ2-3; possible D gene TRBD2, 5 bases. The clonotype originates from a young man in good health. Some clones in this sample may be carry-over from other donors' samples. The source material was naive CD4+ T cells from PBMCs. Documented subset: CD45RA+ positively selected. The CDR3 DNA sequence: TGTGCCAGCAAAATCGGAGGAACACGCACAGATACGCAGTATTTT. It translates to CASKIGGTRTDTQYF.